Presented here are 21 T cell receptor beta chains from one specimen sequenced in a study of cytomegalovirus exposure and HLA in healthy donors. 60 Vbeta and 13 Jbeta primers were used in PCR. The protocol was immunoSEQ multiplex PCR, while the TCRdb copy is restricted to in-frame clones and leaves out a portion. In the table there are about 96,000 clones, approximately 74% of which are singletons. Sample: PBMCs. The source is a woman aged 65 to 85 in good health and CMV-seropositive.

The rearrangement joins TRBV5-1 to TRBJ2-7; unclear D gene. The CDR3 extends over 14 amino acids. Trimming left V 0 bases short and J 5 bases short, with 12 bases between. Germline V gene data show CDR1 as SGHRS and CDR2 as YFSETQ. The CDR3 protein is CASSLGNSVNEQYF. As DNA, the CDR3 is TGCGCCAGCAGCTTGGGTAATTCGGTAAACGAGCAGTACTTC.

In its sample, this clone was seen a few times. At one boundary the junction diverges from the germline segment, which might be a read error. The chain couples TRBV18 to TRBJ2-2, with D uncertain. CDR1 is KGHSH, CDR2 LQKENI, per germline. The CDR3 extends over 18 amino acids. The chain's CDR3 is CASSPLSLASPNTGELFF. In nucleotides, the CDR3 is TGTGCCAGTTCACCATTGTCGTTGGCATCTCCGAACACCGGGGAGCTGTTTTTT.

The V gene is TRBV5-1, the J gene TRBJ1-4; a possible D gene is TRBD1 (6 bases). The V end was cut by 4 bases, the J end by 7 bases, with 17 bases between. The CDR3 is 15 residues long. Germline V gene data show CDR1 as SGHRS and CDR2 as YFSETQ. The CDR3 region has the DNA TGCGCCAGCAGCCGAGGGGGGGGAGGTGGTGAAAAACTGTTTTTT. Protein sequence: CASSRGGGGGEKLFF. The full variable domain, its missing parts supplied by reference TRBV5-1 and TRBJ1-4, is KAGVTQTPRYLIKTRGQQVTLSCSPISGHRSVSWYQQTPGQGLQFLFEYFSETQRNKGNFPGRFSGRQFSNSRSEMNVSTLELGDSALYLCASSRGGGGGEKLFFGSGTQLSVL.

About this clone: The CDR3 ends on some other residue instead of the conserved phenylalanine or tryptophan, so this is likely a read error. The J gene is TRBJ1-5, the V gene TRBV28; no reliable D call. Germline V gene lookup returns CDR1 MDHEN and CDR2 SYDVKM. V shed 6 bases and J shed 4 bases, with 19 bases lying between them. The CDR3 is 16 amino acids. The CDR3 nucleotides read TGTGCCAGCAGCCCTACCGGCTCGGGGAGAAATCAGCCCCAGCATTCT. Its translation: CASSPTGSGRNQPQHS.

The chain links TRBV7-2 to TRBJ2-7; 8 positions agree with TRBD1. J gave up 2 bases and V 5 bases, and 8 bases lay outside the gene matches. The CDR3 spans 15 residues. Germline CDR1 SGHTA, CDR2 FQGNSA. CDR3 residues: CASSNRGALAYEQYF. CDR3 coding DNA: TGTGCCAGCAGCAACAGGGGGGCCCTCGCCTACGAGCAGTACTTC.

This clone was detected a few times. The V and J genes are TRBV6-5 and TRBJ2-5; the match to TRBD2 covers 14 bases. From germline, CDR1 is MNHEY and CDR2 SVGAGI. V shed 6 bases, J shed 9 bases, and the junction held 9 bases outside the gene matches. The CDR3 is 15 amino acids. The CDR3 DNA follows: TGTGCCAGCAGCCCGGGACTAGCGGGAGTATTGTCCCAGTACTTC. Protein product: CASSPGLAGVLSQYF.

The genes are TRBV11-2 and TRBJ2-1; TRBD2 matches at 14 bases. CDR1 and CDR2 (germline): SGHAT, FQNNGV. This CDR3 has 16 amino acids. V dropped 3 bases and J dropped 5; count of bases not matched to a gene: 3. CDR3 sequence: CASSFRTSGGHNEQFF. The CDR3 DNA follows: TGTGCCAGCAGCTTCCGGACTAGCGGGGGGCACAATGAGCAGTTCTTC.

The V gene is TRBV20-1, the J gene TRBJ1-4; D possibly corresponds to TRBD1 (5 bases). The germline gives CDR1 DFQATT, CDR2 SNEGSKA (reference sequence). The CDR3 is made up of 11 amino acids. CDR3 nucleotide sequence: TGCAGCGCAGGGAGGGGTGAAAAACTGTTTTTT. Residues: CSAGRGEKLFF.

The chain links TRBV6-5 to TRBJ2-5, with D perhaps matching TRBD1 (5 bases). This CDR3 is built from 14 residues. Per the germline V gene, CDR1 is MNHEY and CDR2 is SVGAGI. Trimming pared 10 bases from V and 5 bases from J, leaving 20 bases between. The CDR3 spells CATTGAYGSETQYF. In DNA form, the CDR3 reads TGTGCCACCACAGGAGCTTATGGATCGGAGACCCAGTACTTC.

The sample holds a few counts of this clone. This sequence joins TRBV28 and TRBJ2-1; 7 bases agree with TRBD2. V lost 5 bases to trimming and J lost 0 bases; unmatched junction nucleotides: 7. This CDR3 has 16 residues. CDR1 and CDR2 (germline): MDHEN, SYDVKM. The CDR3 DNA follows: TGTGCCAGCAGTGCGCTAGCGGAGGTCTCCTACAATGAGCAGTTCTTC. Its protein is CASSALAEVSYNEQFF.

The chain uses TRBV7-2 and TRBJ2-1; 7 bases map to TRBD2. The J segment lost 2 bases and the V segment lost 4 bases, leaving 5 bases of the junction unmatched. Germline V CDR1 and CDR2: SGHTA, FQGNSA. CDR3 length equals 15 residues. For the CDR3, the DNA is TGTGCCAGCAGCTCCATGAGCGGGGCCTACAATGAGCAGTTCTTC. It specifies CASSSMSGAYNEQFF.

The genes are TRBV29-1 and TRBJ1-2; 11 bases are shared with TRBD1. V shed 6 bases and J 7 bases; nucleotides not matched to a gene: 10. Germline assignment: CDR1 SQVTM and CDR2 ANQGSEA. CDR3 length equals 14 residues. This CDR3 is CSVAGQGAFGGYTF. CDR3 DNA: TGCAGCGTCGCCGGACAGGGGGCATTCGGTGGCTACACCTTC.

In nucleotides, the CDR3 is TGCGCCAGCAGCCCTGGGACTAGCCGCAATGAGCAGTTCTTC. Translating it yields CASSPGTSRNEQFF. The chain joins TRBV4-1 to TRBJ2-1; the match to TRBD2 covers 9 bases. CDR1 and CDR2 (germline): MGHRA, YSYEKL. The CDR3 is 14 residues long. Germline trimming cut 4 bases from V and 6 bases from J; bases unmatched to any gene: 4.

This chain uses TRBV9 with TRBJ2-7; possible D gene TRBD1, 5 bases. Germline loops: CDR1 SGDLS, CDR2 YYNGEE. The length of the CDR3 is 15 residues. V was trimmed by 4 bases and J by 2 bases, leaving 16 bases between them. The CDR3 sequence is CASSYRSTGPYEQYF. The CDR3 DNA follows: TGTGCCAGCAGCTACAGGAGCACAGGACCCTACGAGCAGTACTTC. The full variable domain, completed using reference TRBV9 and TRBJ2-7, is DSGVTQTPKHLITATGQRVTLRCSPRSGDLSVYWYQQSLDQGLQFLIQYYNGEERAKGNILERFSAQQFPDLHSELNLSSLELGDSALYFCASSYRSTGPYEQYFGPGTRLTVT.

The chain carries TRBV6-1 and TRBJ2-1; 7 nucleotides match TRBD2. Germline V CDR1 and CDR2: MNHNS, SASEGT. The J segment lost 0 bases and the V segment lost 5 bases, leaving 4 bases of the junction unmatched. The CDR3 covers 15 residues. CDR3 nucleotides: TGTGCCAGCAGTCAACGGGGGGACTCCTACAATGAGCAGTTCTTC. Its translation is CASSQRGDSYNEQFF.

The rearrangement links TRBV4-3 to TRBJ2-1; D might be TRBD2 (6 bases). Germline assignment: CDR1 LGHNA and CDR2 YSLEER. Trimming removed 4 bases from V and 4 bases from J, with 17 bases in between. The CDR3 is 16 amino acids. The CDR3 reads CASSPAGSHGYNEQFF. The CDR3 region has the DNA TGCGCCAGCAGCCCAGCCGGGAGCCACGGATACAATGAGCAGTTCTTC.

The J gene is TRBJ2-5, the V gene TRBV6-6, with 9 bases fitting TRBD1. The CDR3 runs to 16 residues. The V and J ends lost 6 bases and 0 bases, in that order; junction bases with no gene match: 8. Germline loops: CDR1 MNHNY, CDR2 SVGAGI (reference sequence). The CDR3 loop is CASRARQGVDQETQYF. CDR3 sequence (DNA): TGTGCCAGCAGAGCCCGACAGGGGGTCGACCAAGAGACCCAGTACTTC.

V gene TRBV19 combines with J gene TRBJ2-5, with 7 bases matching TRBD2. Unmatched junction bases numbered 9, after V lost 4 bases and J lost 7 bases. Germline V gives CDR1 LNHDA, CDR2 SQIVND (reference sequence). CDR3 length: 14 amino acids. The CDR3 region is CASSKAGKRGTQYF. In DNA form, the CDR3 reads TGTGCCAGTAGTAAAGCGGGGAAACGAGGGACCCAGTACTTC.

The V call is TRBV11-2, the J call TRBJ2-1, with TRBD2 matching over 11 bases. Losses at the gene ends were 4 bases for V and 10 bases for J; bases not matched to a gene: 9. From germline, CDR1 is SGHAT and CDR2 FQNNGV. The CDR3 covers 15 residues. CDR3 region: CASSSGLAAPQEQFF. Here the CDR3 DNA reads TGTGCCAGCAGCTCGGGACTAGCGGCCCCCCAAGAGCAGTTCTTC.

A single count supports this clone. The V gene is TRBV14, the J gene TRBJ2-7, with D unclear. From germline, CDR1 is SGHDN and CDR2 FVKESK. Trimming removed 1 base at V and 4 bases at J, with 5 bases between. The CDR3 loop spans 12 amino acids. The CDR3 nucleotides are TGTGCCAGCAGCCAAGGGCTTTACGAGCAGTACTTC. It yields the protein CASSQGLYEQYF.

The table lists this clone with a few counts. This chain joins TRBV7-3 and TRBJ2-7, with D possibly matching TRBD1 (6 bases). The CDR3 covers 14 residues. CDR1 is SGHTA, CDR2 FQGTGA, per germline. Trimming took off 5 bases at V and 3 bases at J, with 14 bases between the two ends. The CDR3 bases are TGTGCCAGCAGCCCCTATGGGGGCGGCTACGAGCAGTACTTC. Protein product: CASSPYGGGYEQYF.